A selection of T cell receptor beta chains follows, all from one sample in a study of control samples from healthy donors and cancer patients. Some clones are missing from TCRdb's copy, which holds only in-frame ones; the method was immunoSEQ multiplex PCR. In the table there are 89,000 or so clones, approximately 89% of which are singletons. Sample: blood. The origin of the receptors is a man aged 45-60 years in good health. CDR3s include the opening cysteine and the closing phenylalanine or tryptophan. D genes are given only for firm matches. Size is stated for part of the rows, as once, few or many counts, or as a class when the clone is expanded.

v_gene	abundance	j_gene	d_gene	CDR3nt	CDR3aa
TRBV19	-	TRBJ1-6	-	TGTGCCAGTAGTATCGCTGGATCACCCCTCCACTTT	CASSIAGSPLHF
TRBV4-1	-	TRBJ1-6	-	TGCGCCAGCAGCCAGGACCCCCTGGGTTCACCCCTCCACTTT	CASSQDPLGSPLHF
TRBV4-2	-	TRBJ1-1	TRBD1	TGTGCCAGCAGCCAGGGGGGACAGGGGGGATCTGAAGCTTTCTTT	CASSQGGQGGSEAFF
TRBV5-4	-	TRBJ2-3	TRBD1	TGTGCCAGCACCTACAGGGGTGCAGATACGCAGTATTTT	CASTYRGADTQYF
TRBV2	-	TRBJ2-1	-	TGTGCCAGCAGTGTGGGGTCTTACAATGAGCAGTTCTTC	CASSVGSYNEQFF
TRBV24-1	-	TRBJ2-5	-	TGTGCCACCAGTGTGTCAGCTTCCGTCGGGCAAGAGACCCAGTACTTC	CATSVSASVGQETQYF
TRBV5-8	-	TRBJ2-4	-	TGTGCCAGCAGCTTTAGAAGGACAGTAAACATTCAGTACTTC	CASSFRRTVNIQYF
TRBV6-6	few	TRBJ1-2	-	TGTGCCAGCAGTCTCGTCGGGGGCAATGGCTACACCTTC	CASSLVGGNGYTF
TRBV30	-	TRBJ1-6	TRBD1	TGTGCCTGGAGTCTCGGGACAGGGGCATCACCCCTCCACTTT	CAWSLGTGASPLHF
TRBV6-6	-	TRBJ2-7	TRBD2	TGTGCCAGCAGTGGACTAGCGGGAGGCGAGCAGTACTTC	CASSGLAGGEQYF
TRBV9	-	TRBJ1-1	-	TGTGCCAGCAGCCCCGGGCCAGTACTTCAAGCTTTCTTT	CASSPGPVLQAFF
TRBV4-2	-	TRBJ1-4	-	TGTGCCAGCAGCCCCCGACAGCTCCAAGAAAAACTGTTTTTT	CASSPRQLQEKLFF
TRBV2	-	TRBJ2-2	-	TGTGCCAGCAGTGAAGAGGCAGGGAGGACCGGGGAGCTGTTTTTT	CASSEEAGRTGELFF
TRBV6-5	once	TRBJ1-5	-	TGTGCCAGCAGTTCTACGGAACTTGAGAGCAATCAGCCCCAGCATTTT	CASSSTELESNQPQHF
TRBV18	-	TRBJ2-5	-	TGTGCCAGCTCACCAAAGTCCGGCGGGGAGACCCAGTACTTC	CASSPKSGGETQYF
TRBV4-2	-	TRBJ1-4	TRBD1	TGTGCCAGCAGCCAACCCATGGGACAGGGGACTAATGAAAAACTGTTTTTT	CASSQPMGQGTNEKLFF
TRBV18	-	TRBJ1-2	-	TGTGCCAGCTCACTCGGGAGCTCCGGCCTTAACTATGGCTACACCTTC	CASSLGSSGLNYGYTF
TRBV7-2	-	TRBJ2-3	TRBD2	TGTGCCGTAGCGGGAGGCACAGATACGCAGTATTTT	CAVAGGTDTQYF
TRBV30	-	TRBJ2-7	-	TGTGCCTGCCTGCGGGAACAGGTTCCCTCCTACGAGCAGTACTTC	CACLREQVPSYEQYF
TRBV18	-	TRBJ2-1	-	TGTGCCAGCTCGGGTAGCGGCCAAGATGAGCAGTTCTTC	CASSGSGQDEQFF
TRBV9	-	TRBJ2-3	-	TGTGCCAGCAGCGTACGGGGTCTAGACACAGATACGCAGTATTTT	CASSVRGLDTDTQYF
TRBV6-1	few	TRBJ1-6	-	TGTGCCAGCAGTGATAGAGAGAGCTCCTATAATTCACCCCTCCACTTT	CASSDRESSYNSPLHF
TRBV2	few	TRBJ1-2	-	TGTGCCAGCAGTGGACAGGATCCCATAGGGTATGGCTACACCTTC	CASSGQDPIGYGYTF
TRBV5-5	-	TRBJ2-1	TRBD1	TGTGCCAGCAGCGGGGGGACAGGGGCCCAACTGTTCTTC	CASSGGTGAQLFF
TRBV21-1	-	TRBJ2-1	-	TGTGCCAGCCCCAGGGGGGCCTCACTATACCTGAGCTCCTACAATGAGCAGTTCTTC	CASPRGASLYLSSYNEQFF
TRBV9	-	TRBJ1-5	TRBD1	TGTGCCAGCAGTACAGGGGGGGCGTATAGCAATCAGCCCCAGCATTTT	CASSTGGAYSNQPQHF
TRBV27	-	TRBJ1-3	-	TGTGCCAGCAGTTTTTCAGGGATTGGAAACACCATATATTTT	CASSFSGIGNTIYF
TRBV24-1	-	TRBJ2-3	-	TGTGCCACCAGTGAGGACTCCACAGATACGCAGTATTTT	CATSEDSTDTQYF
TRBV5-1	-	TRBJ2-1	TRBD2	TGCGCCAGCAGCTTGGTTAGCGGGCCGTTCAATGAGCAGTTCTTC	CASSLVSGPFNEQFF
TRBV6-1	-	TRBJ2-5	-	TGTGCCAGCAGTGATGGCAGGGGCCCCAGGGAGACCCAGTACTTC	CASSDGRGPRETQYF
TRBV21-1	few	TRBJ2-3	-	TGTGCCAGCAGCCACGTAGGGCGGGGGGACCCCGTCGGAAAAGATACGCAGTATTTT	CASSHVGRGDPVGKDTQYF
TRBV6-2/TRBV6-3	-	TRBJ1-1	-	TGTGCCAGCAGTTACCTCAGGGAAGGCACTGAAGCTTTCTTT	CASSYLREGTEAFF
TRBV27	-	TRBJ1-5	-	TGTGCCAGCAGTTTATTTGGAGGACCGATAAGCAATCAGCCCCAGCATTTT	CASSLFGGPISNQPQHF